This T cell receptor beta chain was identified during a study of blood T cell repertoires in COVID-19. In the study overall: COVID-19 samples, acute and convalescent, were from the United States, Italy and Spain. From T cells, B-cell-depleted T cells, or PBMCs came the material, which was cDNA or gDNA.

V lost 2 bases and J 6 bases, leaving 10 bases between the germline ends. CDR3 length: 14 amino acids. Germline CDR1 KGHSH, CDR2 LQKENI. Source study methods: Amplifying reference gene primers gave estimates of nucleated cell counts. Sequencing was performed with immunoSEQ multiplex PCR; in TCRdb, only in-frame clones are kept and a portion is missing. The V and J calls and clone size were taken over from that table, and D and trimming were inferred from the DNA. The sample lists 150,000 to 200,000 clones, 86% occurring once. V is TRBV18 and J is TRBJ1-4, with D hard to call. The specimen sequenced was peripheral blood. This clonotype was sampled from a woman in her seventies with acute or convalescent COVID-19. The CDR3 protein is CASSPRRSDEKLFF. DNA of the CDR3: TGTGCCAGCTCACCAAGGAGGTCTGATGAAAAACTGTTTTTT.